The TCR beta chain described here comes from a study of blood T cell repertoires in COVID-19. Study information: Acute and convalescent COVID-19 specimens originated in the United States, Italy and Spain.

Data came from immunoSEQ multiplex PCR; TCRdb stores just in-frame clones and leaves some out. The data hold 200,000 or so clones, with over 80% observed a single time. CDR3 length equals 14 residues. J was trimmed by 6 bases and V by 5 bases; bases with no gene match: 10. Germline loops: CDR1 LGHDT, CDR2 YNNKEL (reference sequence). The V and J genes are TRBV3-1 (or the pseudogene TRBV3-2) and TRBJ2-7; 7 bases line up with TRBD2. The sequencing sample was made of peripheral blood. The sequence was collected from a human donor in a cohort sampled during active COVID-19. For the CDR3, the DNA is TGTGCCAGCAGCGCCCGGGGAGGGGAGCGCGAGCAGTACTTC. This gives the protein CASSARGGEREQYF.